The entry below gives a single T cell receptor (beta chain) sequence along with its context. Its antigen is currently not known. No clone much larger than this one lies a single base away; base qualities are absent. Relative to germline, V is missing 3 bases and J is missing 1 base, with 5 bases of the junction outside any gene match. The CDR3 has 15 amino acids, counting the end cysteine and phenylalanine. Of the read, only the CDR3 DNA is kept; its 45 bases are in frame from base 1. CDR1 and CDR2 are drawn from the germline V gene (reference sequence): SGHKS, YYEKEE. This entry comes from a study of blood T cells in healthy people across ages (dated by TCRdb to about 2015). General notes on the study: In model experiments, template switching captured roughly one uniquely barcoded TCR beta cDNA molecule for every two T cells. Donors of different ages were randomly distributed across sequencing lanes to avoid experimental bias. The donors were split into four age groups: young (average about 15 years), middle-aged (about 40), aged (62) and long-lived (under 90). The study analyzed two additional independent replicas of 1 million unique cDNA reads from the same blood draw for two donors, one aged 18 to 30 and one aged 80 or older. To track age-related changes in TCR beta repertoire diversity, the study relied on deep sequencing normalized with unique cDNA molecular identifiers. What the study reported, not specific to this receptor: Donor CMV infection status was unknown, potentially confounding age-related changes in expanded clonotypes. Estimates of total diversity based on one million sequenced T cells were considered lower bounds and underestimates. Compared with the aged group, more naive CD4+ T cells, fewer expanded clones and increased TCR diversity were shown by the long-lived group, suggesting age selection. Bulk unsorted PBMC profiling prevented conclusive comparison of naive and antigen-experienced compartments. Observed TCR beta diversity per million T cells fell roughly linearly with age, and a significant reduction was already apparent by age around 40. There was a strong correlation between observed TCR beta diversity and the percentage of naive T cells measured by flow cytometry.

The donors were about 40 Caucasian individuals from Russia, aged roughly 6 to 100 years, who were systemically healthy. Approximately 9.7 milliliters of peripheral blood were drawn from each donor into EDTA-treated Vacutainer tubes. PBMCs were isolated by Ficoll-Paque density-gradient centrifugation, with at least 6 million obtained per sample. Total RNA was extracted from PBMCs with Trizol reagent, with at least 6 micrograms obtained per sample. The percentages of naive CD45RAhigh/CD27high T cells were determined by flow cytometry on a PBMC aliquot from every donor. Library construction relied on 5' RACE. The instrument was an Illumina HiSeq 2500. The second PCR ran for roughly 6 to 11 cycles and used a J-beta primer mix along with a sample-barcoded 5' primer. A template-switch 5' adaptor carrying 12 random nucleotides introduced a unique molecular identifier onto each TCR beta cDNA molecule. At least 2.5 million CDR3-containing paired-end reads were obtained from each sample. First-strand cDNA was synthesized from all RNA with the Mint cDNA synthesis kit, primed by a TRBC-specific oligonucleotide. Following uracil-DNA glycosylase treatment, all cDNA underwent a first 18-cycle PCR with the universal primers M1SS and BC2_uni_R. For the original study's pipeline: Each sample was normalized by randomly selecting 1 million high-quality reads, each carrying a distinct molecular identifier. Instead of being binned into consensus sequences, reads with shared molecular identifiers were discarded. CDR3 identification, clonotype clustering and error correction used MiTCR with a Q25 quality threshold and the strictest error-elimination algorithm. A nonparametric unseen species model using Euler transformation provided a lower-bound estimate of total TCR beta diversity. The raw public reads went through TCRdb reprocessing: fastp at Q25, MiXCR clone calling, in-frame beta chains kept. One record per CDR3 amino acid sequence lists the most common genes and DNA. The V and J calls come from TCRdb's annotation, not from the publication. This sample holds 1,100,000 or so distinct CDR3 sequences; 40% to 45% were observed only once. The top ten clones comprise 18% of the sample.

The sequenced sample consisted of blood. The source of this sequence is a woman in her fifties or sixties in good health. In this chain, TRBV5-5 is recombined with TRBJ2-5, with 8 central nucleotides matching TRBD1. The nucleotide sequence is TGTGCCAGCAGCTGGGGGGACAGGATCCAAGAGACCCAGTACTTC. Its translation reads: CASSWGDRIQETQYF. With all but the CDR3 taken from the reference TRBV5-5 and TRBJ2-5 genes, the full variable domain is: DAGVTQSPTHLIKTRGQQVTLRCSPISGHKSVSWYQQVLGQGPQFIFQYYEKEERGRGNFPDRFSARQFPNYSSELNVNALLLGDSALYLCASSWGDRIQETQYFGPGTRLLVL.